The 11 T cell receptor beta chains in this list originate from one sample, sequenced in a study of follicular helper T cells after annual influenza vaccination. Stated time point: 2015-2016 season, pre-vaccination. The table came from immunoSEQ multiplex PCR; TCRdb's copy has only in-frame clones and leaves some out. Of approximately 6,100 clones listed, roughly 85% are singletons. Source: CXCR5+ CD38- circulating T follicular helper cells from blood, taken on the day of influenza vaccination. Subset described: circulating Tfh, non-naive CD4+CXCR5+PD-1+ (ICOS+CD38+ or ICOS-CD38-). Source of these receptors: an adult who received the influenza vaccine.

This clone was seen once. The V gene is TRBV15, the J gene TRBJ2-5; D perhaps matches TRBD1 (6 bases). The CDR3 runs to 15 residues. Germline V CDR1 and CDR2: LNHNV, YYDKDF (reference sequence). V dropped 0 bases and J dropped 5 bases, with 13 bases sitting between them. The CDR3 DNA follows: TGTGCCACCAGCAGAGATCGCAGGACAGTGGAGACCCAGTACTTC. Its translation: CATSRDRRTVETQYF.

V is TRBV30 and J is TRBJ1-1, with a weak D call TRBD1 (6 bases). This CDR3 comprises 14 residues. Trimming stripped 0 bases from V and 8 bases from J, with 16 bases between. Germline V gene lookup returns CDR1 GTSNPN and CDR2 SVGIG (reference sequence). The CDR3 DNA sequence: TGTGCCTGGAGTGTAGGGGGATCCCAGGCGGAAGCTTTCTTT. Its translation: CAWSVGGSQAEAFF.

CDR3 residues: CASSLRQDSYEQYF. As DNA, the CDR3 is TGTGCCAGCAGTTTACGACAGGACTCCTACGAGCAGTACTTC. V gene TRBV27 combines with J gene TRBJ2-7, with a weak D call TRBD1 (6 bases). The germline V and J ends were trimmed by 2 bases and 0 bases, with 8 bases remaining between them. The CDR3 loop spans 14 amino acids. The V gene's germline CDR1 is MNHEY and CDR2 SMNVEV (reference sequence).

The V and J genes are TRBV28 and TRBJ1-2; possibly TRBD1 for D (6 bases). Germline values: CDR1 MDHEN, CDR2 SYDVKM. Trimming pared 3 bases from V and 8 bases from J, leaving 19 bases between. The CDR3 sequence is 15 residues long. CDR3 loop: CASSFARGARKGYTF. CDR3 coding DNA: TGTGCCAGCAGTTTCGCTCGGGGGGCGCGTAAGGGCTACACCTTC.

The chain combines TRBV12-5 with TRBJ2-3; no clear D gene. Germline CDR1 reads LGHNT; CDR2 reads FRNRAP. The CDR3 sequence is 12 residues long. V gave up 2 bases and J gave up 1 base, with 1 base separating them. CDR3 sequence: CASGLRTDTQYF. The DNA for the CDR3 is TGTGCTAGTGGTTTGCGCACAGATACGCAGTATTTT.

This clone was picked up one time. The chain couples TRBV6-5 to TRBJ2-2; D unclear. The V gene's germline CDR1 is MNHEY and CDR2 SVGAGI. V lost 3 bases, J lost 4 bases, and 3 bases lay in between. This CDR3 has 12 amino acids. Here the CDR3 DNA reads TGTGCCAGCAGTTATGGCACCGGGGAGCTGTTTTTT. It specifies CASSYGTGELFF.

V is TRBV7-9 and J is TRBJ2-5; D gene uncertain. Germline loops: CDR1 SEHNR, CDR2 FQNEAQ (reference sequence). Trimming removed 5 bases at V and 1 base at J, with 14 bases between. The CDR3 length is 15 residues. The CDR3 is CASSLLGSAQETQYF. The CDR3, as DNA: TGTGCCAGCAGCCTACTGGGCTCAGCCCAAGAGACCCAGTACTTC.

The chain couples TRBV10-3 to TRBJ2-2; D is uncertain. Looked up from germline, CDR1 is ENHRY and CDR2 is SYGVKD. The CDR3 totals 14 residues. V lost 7 bases and J 2 bases, leaving 11 bases between the germline ends. For the CDR3, the DNA is TGTGCCATCACCCGGACCGACAACACCGGGGAGCTGTTTTTT. Amino acid sequence: CAITRTDNTGELFF.

A few counts support this clone. The chain has TRBV13 and TRBJ2-2; tentatively, D is TRBD1 (5 bases). The CDR3 is 14 amino acids. The V end lost 5 bases, the J end lost 6 bases, and 13 bases lay between the germline ends. CDR1 and CDR2 (germline): PRHDT, FYEKMQ (reference sequence). This chain's CDR3 is CASSPRETAGELFF. The CDR3 DNA reads TGTGCCAGCAGCCCCAGGGAAACGGCCGGGGAGCTGTTTTTT.

This clone was recorded only once. The chain is built from TRBV19 and TRBJ2-2; 7 bases are a match to TRBD2. The CDR3 totals 16 residues. V lost 1 base and J lost 1; bases outside the gene matches: 3. The germline V gene has CDR1 LNHDA and CDR2 SQIVND (reference sequence). In DNA form, the CDR3 reads TGTGCCAGTAGTATAGGGGGCGGGAGGAACACCGGGGAGCTGTTTTTT. Residues: CASSIGGGRNTGELFF. Using reference TRBV19 and TRBJ2-2 for the parts outside the CDR3, the full variable domain is DGGITQSPKYLFRKEGQNVTLSCEQNLNHDAMYWYRQDPGQGLRLIYYSQIVNDFQKGDIAEGYSVSREKKESFPLTVTSAQKNPTAFYLCASSIGGGRNTGELFFGEGSRLTVL.

The chain has TRBV5-1 and TRBJ2-2, with 14 positions matching TRBD2. Trimming at V came to 4 bases and at J to 2 bases, leaving 4 bases not matched to a gene. This CDR3 spans 17 amino acids. Germline-derived CDR1 and CDR2 are SGHRS and YFSETQ. The CDR3 coding sequence is TGCGCCAGCAGCCTTGGGACTAGCGGGAGTAACACCGGGGAGCTGTTTTTT. It codes for CASSLGTSGSNTGELFF.